Below are 14 T cell receptor beta chains sequenced from a single sample in a study of low-dose radiotherapy and immunotherapy resistance in tumors. Covering alpha and beta chains, TRAV- and TRBV-specific primers were used for the first-strand cDNA. Both a constant-region primer and a V-primer adapter served to amplify TCRs across 15 to 20 PCR cycles. Via MiXCR, TCRdb re-called the reads, giving one row per CDR3 protein. The sample has 55,000 to 70,000 distinct CDR3 sequences, under 30% seen once. The time point here: before trial treatment. Source: PBMCs, taken before treatment. These receptors all stem from a male donor with prostate cancer.

The chain uses TRBV5-1 and TRBJ1-4; 8 positions agree with TRBD1. CDR1 and CDR2 (germline): SGHRS, YFSETQ. The CDR3 is made up of 14 amino acids. V shed 5 bases, J shed 12 bases, and the junction held 12 bases outside the gene matches. Here the CDR3 reads CASRIWPGGLELFF. DNA of the CDR3: TGCGCCAGCAGAATTTGGCCAGGGGGCTTGGAACTGTTTTTT.

This clonotype was observed many times. This chain links TRBV3-1 with TRBJ2-2; D not certain. CDR3 length equals 13 residues. V lost 4 bases to trimming and J lost 5 bases, with 8 bases between them. Per the germline V gene, CDR1 is LGHDT and CDR2 is YNNKEL (reference sequence). In DNA form, the CDR3 reads TGTGCCAGCAGCCCAGCGTGGACCGGGGAGCTGTTTTTT. It encodes CASSPAWTGELFF. Drawing the rest from reference TRBV3-1 and TRBJ2-2, the complete variable domain is DTAVSQTPKYLVTQMGNDKSIKCEQNLGHDTMYWYKQDSKKFLKIMFSYNNKELIINETVPNRFSPKSPDKAHLNLHINSLELGDSAVYFCASSPAWTGELFFGEGSRLTVL.

This clonotype was seen repeatedly, ten times or more. The J gene is TRBJ2-3, the V gene TRBV5-1; D is possibly TRBD1 or TRBD2 (5 bases each). The CDR3 covers 15 residues. V was trimmed by 2 bases and J by 4 bases, leaving 14 bases between them. Germline CDR1 and CDR2: SGHRS and YFSETQ. CDR3 amino acids: CASSLNGGPADTQYF. CDR3 nucleotides: TGCGCCAGCAGCTTAAATGGGGGTCCCGCAGATACGCAGTATTTT.

There are many counts of this clonotype. J is TRBJ2-3 and V is TRBV20-1, with TRBD1 matching over 10 bases. The germline CDR1 and CDR2 sequences are DFQATT and SNEGSKA (reference sequence). V trimming: 1 base; J trimming: 7 bases; junction bases outside the gene matches: 11. The CDR3 covers 16 residues. In DNA, the CDR3 is TGCAGTGCTAGAGGCACGGGACAGGGGTTGTCTCATACGCAGTATTTT. Residues: CSARGTGQGLSHTQYF.

This clonotype was observed at least ten times. The gene calls are TRBV19 and TRBJ1-5; unclear D gene. Trimming took 3 bases from V and 2 from J, leaving 5 bases between them. Germline CDR1 and CDR2: LNHDA and SQIVND (reference sequence). This CDR3 contains 13 residues. Here the CDR3 reads CASSMQRNQPQHF. CDR3 nucleotide sequence: TGTGCCAGTAGTATGCAGCGCAATCAGCCCCAGCATTTT.

This clonotype came up many times. The rearrangement links TRBV7-3 to TRBJ2-7; TRBD2 aligns across 9 bases. CDR1 SGHTA and CDR2 FQGTGA come from the germline V gene. The CDR3 consists of 15 residues. Trimming cost V 0 bases and J 4 bases; bases outside gene matches: 4. The CDR3 nucleotides are TGTGCCAGCAGCTTAACGTTAGCGGGGGCATACGAGCAGTACTTC. Translation gives CASSLTLAGAYEQYF.

Ten or more counts support this clonotype. The chain's CDR3 is CSAWLSGRGTYNEQFF. The CDR3 nucleotides are TGCAGTGCTTGGCTAAGCGGGAGAGGGACCTACAATGAGCAGTTCTTC. The chain links TRBV20-1 to TRBJ2-1; 8 bases align to TRBD2. The V and J ends lost 5 bases and 2 bases, in that order; junction bases with no gene match: 11. The germline CDR1 and CDR2 sequences are DFQATT and SNEGSKA (reference sequence). The CDR3 spans 16 residues.

This clonotype was recorded once. The rearrangement uses TRBV27 and TRBJ2-5; 10 nucleotides match TRBD2. From germline, CDR1 is MNHEY and CDR2 SMNVEV (reference sequence). V gave up 6 bases and J gave up 3 bases; unmatched junction bases: 10. This CDR3 region has 16 residues. The CDR3 protein is CASRGSGRSSKETQYF. In DNA form, the CDR3 reads TGTGCCAGCAGGGGTAGCGGGAGGAGTAGTAAAGAGACCCAGTACTTC.

Details on this clonotype: The junction departs from germline at one end; a sequencing error may be responsible. This CDR3 is CASSSSGTGIVTGERFF. The CDR3 nucleotides read TGTGCCAGCAGCTCCAGCGGGACAGGGATTGTAACCGGGGAGCGGTTTTTT. This rearrangement joins TRBV5-4 to TRBJ2-2, with TRBD1 matching over 9 bases. CDR1 and CDR2 (germline): SGHNT, YYREEE (reference sequence). The CDR3 sequence is 17 residues long.

This clonotype was picked up many times. The chain recombines TRBV6-2 or TRBV6-3 with TRBJ2-5, with TRBD2 matching over 9 bases. Per germline, CDR1 MNHEY and CDR2 SVGEGT. This CDR3 region has 15 residues. With V trimmed by 0 bases and J by 7 bases, 6 bases remained unmatched. The CDR3 nucleotides are TGTGCCAGCAGTTACTCTGCGGGAGGGAAGGGGACCCAGTACTTC. This encodes CASSYSAGGKGTQYF.

At least ten counts were recorded for this clonotype. The chain recombines TRBV5-6 with TRBJ2-7; tentative D call: TRBD1 (6 bases). V was cut by 4 bases and J by 2 bases, with 13 bases left in between. CDR3 length: 14 amino acids. Germline-derived CDR1 and CDR2 are SGHDT and YYEEEE. CDR3 residues: CASSPGRGTYEQYF. The CDR3 DNA reads as TGTGCCAGCAGCCCGGGCAGGGGTACCTACGAGCAGTACTTC.

Many counts were recorded for this clonotype. The J gene is TRBJ1-5, the V gene TRBV20-1; D gene ambiguous. The CDR3 is made up of 14 amino acids. V lost 3 bases and J lost 4, with 13 bases in between. CDR1 is DFQATT, CDR2 SNEGSKA, per germline (reference sequence). CDR3 region: CSASSSGPNQPQHF. CDR3 sequence (DNA): TGCAGTGCTAGTAGCTCAGGCCCTAATCAGCCCCAGCATTTT.

This clonotype was recorded at least ten times. The chain links TRBV11-3 to TRBJ2-3; TRBD1 aligns across 9 bases. V was clipped by 1 base and J by 6 bases; unmatched bases: 5. The CDR3 is 15 amino acids. Germline CDR1 and CDR2: SGHNT and YENEEA. For the CDR3, the DNA is TGTGCCAGCAGCTTAGGTGGGACAGGGACGGATACGCAGTATTTT. This translates into CASSLGGTGTDTQYF.

This clonotype has more than one count but fewer than ten. A far larger clone differs by one base, so this is likely a read error. V usage is TRBV5-5 and J usage is TRBJ2-1; the match to TRBD1 covers 7 bases. The CDR3 extends over 14 amino acids. The ends lost 4 bases at V and 10 bases at J; junction bases unmatched: 11. CDR1 is SGHKS and CDR2 is YYEKEE in the germline V gene (reference sequence). CDR3 coding DNA: TGTGCCAGCAGCCCCCACGGACAGGCCTACGAGCAGTTCTTC. Its protein product is CASSPHGQAYEQFF.